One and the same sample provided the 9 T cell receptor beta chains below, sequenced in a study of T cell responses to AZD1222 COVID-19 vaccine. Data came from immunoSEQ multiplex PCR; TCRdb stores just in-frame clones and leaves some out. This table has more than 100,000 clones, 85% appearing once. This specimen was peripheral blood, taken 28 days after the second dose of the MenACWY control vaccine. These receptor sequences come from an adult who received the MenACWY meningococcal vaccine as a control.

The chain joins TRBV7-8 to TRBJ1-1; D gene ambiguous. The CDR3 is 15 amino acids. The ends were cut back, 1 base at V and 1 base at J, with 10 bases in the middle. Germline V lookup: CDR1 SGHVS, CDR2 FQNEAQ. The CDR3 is CASSLGTSPNTEAFF. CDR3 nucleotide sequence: TGTGCCAGCAGCTTAGGTACCTCTCCGAACACTGAAGCTTTCTTT. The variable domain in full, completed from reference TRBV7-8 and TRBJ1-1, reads GAGVSQSPRYKVAKRGQDVALRCDPISGHVSLFWYQQALGQGPEFLTYFQNEAQLDKSGLPSDRFFAERPEGSVSTLKIQRTQQEDSAVYLCASSLGTSPNTEAFFGQGTRLTVV.

CDR3 DNA: TGTGCCAGCACCGGGACAGGGGGCGAAAAACTGTTTTTT. Amino acids: CASTGTGGEKLFF. The V call is TRBV2, the J call TRBJ1-4; 12 bases agree with TRBD1. The CDR3 spans 13 residues. The ends lost 7 bases at V and 8 bases at J; junction bases unmatched: 2. CDR1 is SNHLY, CDR2 FYNNEI, per germline.

Written as DNA, the CDR3 is TGTGCCAGCAGCCAGAAGCCTCCCCCTGGTTCACCCCTCCACTTT. Protein sequence: CASSQKPPPGSPLHF. The chain employs TRBV3-1 (or the pseudogene TRBV3-2) and TRBJ1-6; D uncertain. Germline V CDR1 and CDR2: LGHDT, YNNKEL (reference sequence). This CDR3 contains 15 residues. V was clipped by 3 bases and J by 9 bases, with 15 bases between them.

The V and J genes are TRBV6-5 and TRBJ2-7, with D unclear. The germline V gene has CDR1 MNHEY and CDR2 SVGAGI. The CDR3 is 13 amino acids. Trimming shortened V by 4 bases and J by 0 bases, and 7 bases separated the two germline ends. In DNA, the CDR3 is TGTGCCAGCAGTTCCGACCACTCCTACGAGCAGTACTTC. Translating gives CASSSDHSYEQYF.

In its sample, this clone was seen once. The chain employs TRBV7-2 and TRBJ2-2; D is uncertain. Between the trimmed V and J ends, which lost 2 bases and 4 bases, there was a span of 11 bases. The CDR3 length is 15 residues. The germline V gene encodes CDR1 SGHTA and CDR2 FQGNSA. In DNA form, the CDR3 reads TGTGCCAGCAGCTTAAGATGGGGATTCACCGGGGAGCTGTTTTTT. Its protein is CASSLRWGFTGELFF.

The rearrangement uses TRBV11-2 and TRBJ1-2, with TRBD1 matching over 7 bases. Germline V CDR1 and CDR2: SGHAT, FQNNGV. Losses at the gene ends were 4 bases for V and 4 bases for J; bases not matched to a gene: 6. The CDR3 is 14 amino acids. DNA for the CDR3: TGTGCCAGCAGCTACGAGACAGGGAGCTATGGCTACACCTTC. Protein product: CASSYETGSYGYTF.

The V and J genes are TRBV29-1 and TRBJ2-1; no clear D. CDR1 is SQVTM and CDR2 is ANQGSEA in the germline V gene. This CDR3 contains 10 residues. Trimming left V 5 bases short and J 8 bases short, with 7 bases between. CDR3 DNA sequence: TGCAGCGTTTACAGCGATGAGCAGTTCTTC. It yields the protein CSVYSDEQFF.

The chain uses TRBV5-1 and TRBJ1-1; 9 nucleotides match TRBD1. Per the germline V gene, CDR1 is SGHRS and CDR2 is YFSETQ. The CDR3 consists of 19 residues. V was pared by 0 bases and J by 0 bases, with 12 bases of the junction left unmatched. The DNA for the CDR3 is TGCGCCAGCAGCTTGGGATTACAGGGGGCGAGAGCGATGAACACTGAAGCTTTCTTT. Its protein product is CASSLGLQGARAMNTEAFF.

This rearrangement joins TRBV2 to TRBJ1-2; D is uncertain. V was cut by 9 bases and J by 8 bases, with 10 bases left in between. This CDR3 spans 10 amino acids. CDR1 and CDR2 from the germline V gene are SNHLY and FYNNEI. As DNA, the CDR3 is TGTGCCAGTGGGGTCGGGGGCTACACCTTC. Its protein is CASGVGGYTF.